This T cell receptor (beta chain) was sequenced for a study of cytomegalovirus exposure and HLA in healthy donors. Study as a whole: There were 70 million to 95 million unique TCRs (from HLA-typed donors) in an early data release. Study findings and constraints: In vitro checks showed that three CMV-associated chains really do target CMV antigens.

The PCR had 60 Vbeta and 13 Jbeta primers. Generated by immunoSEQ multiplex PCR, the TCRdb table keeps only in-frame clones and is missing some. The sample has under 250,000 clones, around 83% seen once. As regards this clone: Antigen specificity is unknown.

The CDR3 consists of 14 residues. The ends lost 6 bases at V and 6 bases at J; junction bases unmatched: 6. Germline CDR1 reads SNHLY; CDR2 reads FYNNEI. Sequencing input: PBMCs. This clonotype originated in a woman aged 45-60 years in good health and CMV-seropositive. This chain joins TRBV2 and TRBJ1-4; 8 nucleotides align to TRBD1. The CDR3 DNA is TGTGCCAGCAGGGAACAGGGGGTGTATGAAAAACTGTTTTTT. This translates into CASREQGVYEKLFF. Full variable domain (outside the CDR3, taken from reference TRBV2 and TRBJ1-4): EPEVTQTPSHQVTQMGQEVILRCVPISNHLYFYWYRQILGQKVEFLVSFYNNEISEKSEIFDDQFSVERPDGSNFTLKIRSTKLEDSAMYFCASREQGVYEKLFFGSGTQLSVL.